This TCR beta chain was recorded in a study of control samples from healthy donors and cancer patients. Assay: immunoSEQ multiplex PCR; the TCRdb copy retains only in-frame clones and omits some. Found here are approximately 49,000 clones, about 86% of them singletons; the top ten hold 2.5% to 3%. This TCR came from a woman aged 50 to 60 with lung cancer. Sequenced material: PBMCs.

In DNA, the CDR3 is TGCGCCAGCAGCTTAGGGGGGAACACTGAAGCTTTCTTT. Amino acids: CASSLGGNTEAFF. V gene TRBV5-1 combines with J gene TRBJ1-1; TRBD1 might be the D (6 bases). CDR1 and CDR2 from the germline V gene are SGHRS and YFSETQ. The V end was cut by 2 bases, the J end by 1 base, with 6 bases between. This CDR3 comprises 13 residues.